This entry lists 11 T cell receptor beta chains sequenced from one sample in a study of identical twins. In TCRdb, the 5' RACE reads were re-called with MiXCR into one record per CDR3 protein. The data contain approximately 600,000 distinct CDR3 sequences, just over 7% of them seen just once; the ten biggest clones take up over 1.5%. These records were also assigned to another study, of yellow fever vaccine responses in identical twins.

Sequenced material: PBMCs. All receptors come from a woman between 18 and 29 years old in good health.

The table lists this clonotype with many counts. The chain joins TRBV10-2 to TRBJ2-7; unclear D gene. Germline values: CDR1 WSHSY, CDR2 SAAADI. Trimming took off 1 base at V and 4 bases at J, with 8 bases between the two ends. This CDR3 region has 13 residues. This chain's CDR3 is CASSEFRIYEQYV. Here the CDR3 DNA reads TGCGCCAGCAGTGAGTTCAGAATATACGAGCAGTACGTC.

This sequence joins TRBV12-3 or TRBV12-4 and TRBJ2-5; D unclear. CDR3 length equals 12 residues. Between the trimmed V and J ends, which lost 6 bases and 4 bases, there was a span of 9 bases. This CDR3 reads CASSKWGETQYF. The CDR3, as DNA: TGTGCCAGCAGCAAGTGGGGAGAGACCCAGTACTTC.

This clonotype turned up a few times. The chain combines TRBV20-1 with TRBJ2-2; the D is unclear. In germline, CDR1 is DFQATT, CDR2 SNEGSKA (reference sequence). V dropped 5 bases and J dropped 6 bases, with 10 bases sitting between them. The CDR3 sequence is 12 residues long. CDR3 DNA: TGCAGTGCTTCCGGAGTGGCCGGGGAGCTGTTTTTT. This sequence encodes CSASGVAGELFF.

The CDR3 sequence: CSASPVQAGKFRDTQYF. The DNA of the CDR3 is TGCAGTGCTAGCCCCGTCCAGGCGGGGAAGTTTAGGGATACGCAGTATTTT. This chain connects TRBV20-1 to TRBJ2-3; D may be TRBD2 (6 bases). The CDR3 is 17 amino acids. Per germline, CDR1 DFQATT and CDR2 SNEGSKA (reference sequence). V lost 3 bases, J lost 6 bases, and 25 bases lay in between.

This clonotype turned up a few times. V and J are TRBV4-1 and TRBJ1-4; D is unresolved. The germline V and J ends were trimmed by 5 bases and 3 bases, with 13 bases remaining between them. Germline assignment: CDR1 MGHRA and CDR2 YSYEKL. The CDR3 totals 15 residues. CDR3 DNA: TGCGCCAGCAGCTATACAGAGACCCCTAATGAAAAACTGTTTTTT. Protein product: CASSYTETPNEKLFF.

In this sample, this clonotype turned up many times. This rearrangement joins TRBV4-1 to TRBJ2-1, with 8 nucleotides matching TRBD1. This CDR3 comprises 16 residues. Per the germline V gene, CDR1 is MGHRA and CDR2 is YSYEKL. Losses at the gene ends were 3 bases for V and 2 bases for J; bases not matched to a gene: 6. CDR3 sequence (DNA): TGCGCCAGCAGCCACGGACAGGGATCTCCCTACAATGAGCAGTTCTTC. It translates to CASSHGQGSPYNEQFF.

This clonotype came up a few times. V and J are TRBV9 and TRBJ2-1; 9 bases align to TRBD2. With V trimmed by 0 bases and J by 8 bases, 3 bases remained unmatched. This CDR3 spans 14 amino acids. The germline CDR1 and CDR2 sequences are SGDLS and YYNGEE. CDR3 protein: CASSVEAGGDEQFF. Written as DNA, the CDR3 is TGTGCCAGCAGCGTAGAGGCGGGAGGGGATGAGCAGTTCTTC.

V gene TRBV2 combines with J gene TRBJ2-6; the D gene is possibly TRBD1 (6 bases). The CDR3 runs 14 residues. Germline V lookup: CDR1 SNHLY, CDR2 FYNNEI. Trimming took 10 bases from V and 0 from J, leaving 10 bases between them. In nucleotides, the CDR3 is TGTGCCATCCCACAGGGCTCTGGGGCCAACGTCCTGACTTTC. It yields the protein CAIPQGSGANVLTF.

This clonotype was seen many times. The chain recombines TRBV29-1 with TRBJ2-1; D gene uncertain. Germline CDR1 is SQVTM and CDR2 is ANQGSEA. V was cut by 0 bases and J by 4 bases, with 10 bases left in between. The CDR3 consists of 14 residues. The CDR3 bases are TGCAGCGTTGAAGATCGATCGGATTACAATGAGCAGTTCTTC. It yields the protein CSVEDRSDYNEQFF.

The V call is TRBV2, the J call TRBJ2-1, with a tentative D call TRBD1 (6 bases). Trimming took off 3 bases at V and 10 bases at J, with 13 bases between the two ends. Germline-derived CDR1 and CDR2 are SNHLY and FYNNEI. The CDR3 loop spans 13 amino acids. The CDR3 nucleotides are TGTGCCAGCAGTGAGGGGTTAAGGGGGGAGCAGTTCTTC. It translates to CASSEGLRGEQFF.

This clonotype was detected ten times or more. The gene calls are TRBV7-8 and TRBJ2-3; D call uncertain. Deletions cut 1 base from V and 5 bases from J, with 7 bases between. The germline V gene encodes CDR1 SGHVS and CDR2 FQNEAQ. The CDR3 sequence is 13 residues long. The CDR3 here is CASSLDSGDTQYF. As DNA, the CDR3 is TGTGCCAGCAGCTTAGACTCCGGAGATACGCAGTATTTT.